This T cell receptor (beta chain) is drawn from a study of cytomegalovirus exposure and HLA in healthy donors. Study observations and caveats: Later analysis showed TCR association rates varying by HLA locus, highest for DRB1 and lowest for HLA-C.

The PCR contained 60 Vbeta and 13 Jbeta primers. Clones were sequenced by immunoSEQ multiplex PCR, and TCRdb holds only the in-frame ones, with some missing. The table has 130,000 or so clones, over 75% seen once. Germline CDR1 is MNHNS and CDR2 is SASEGT. Trimming pared 6 bases from V and 5 bases from J, leaving 13 bases between. The CDR3 has 14 residues. Points on this clone: What it binds is unknown.

The sequence was obtained from a woman younger than 30 in good health and CMV-seronegative. This chain uses TRBV6-1 with TRBJ1-4, with D hard to call. Sequencing was carried out using PBMCs. CDR3 amino acids: CASRGDDANEKLFF. As DNA, the CDR3 is TGTGCCAGCAGGGGAGATGATGCCAATGAAAAACTGTTTTTT.